Each of the 28 T cell receptor beta chains below was sequenced from the same sample in a study of vaccination effects on CD4 cells after COVID-19. Sequencing was performed with immunoSEQ multiplex PCR; in TCRdb, only in-frame clones are kept and a portion is missing. The repertoire has about 27,000 clones, 77% of them found once; the top ten carry about 19%. Antigens of these TCRs are unknown. Antigen-specific CD4+ T cells were first expanded with viral peptide pools by the ViraFEST assay and only then sequenced. Following a roughly 9-day culture, CD4+ T cells were purified. A PCR test confirmed that the person had SARS-CoV-2 infection between March and December 2020. Sequencing was performed on CD4+ T cells from PBMCs cultured with HCoV-NL63 spike peptides, taken before COVID-19 vaccination. The receptor source for this set is a human donor who had a prior SARS-CoV-2 infection.

This clone has only one observation. The chain combines TRBV9 with TRBJ2-7; TRBD2 matches at 8 bases. The V gene's germline CDR1 is SGDLS and CDR2 YYNGEE. After removal of 4 bases from V and 6 bases from J, the junction contained 9 bases not matched to a gene. This CDR3 comprises 14 residues. The CDR3 sequence: CASSPQTTSGEQYF. DNA for the CDR3: TGTGCCAGCAGCCCCCAGACAACTAGCGGCGAGCAGTACTTC.

V and J are TRBV11-3 and TRBJ2-2; D not certain. Trimming removed 0 bases from V and 1 base from J, with 6 bases in between. Per the germline V gene, CDR1 is SGHNT and CDR2 is YENEEA. The CDR3 loop spans 15 amino acids. As DNA, the CDR3 is TGTGCCAGCAGCTTAGATATACAGAACACCGGGGAGCTGTTTTTT. Its protein is CASSLDIQNTGELFF. The full variable domain, in which reference TRBV11-3 and TRBJ2-2 provide the parts outside the CDR3, is EAGVVQSPRYKIIEKKQPVAFWCNPISGHNTLYWYLQNLGQGPELLIRYENEEAVDDSQLPKDRFSAERLKGVDSTLKIQPAELGDSAVYLCASSLDIQNTGELFFGEGSRLTVL.

This clone was observed a few times. The V and J genes are TRBV7-3 and TRBJ2-1; weak D call: TRBD2 (5 bases). V was shortened by 2 bases and J by 8 bases, with 10 bases between the two germline ends. CDR1 is SGHTA and CDR2 is FQGTGA in the germline V gene. This CDR3 comprises 13 residues. This chain's CDR3 is CASSLFAGDEQFF. DNA for the CDR3: TGTGCCAGCAGCTTATTCGCGGGTGATGAGCAGTTCTTC.

This chain connects TRBV6-5 to TRBJ2-7; D is unclear. Germline CDR1 MNHEY, CDR2 SVGAGI. The CDR3 length is 11 residues. V shed 8 bases and J shed 2 bases, with 7 bases lying between them. In nucleotides, the CDR3 is TGTGCCAGCTATTCCCCCTACGAGCAGTACTTC. Amino acids: CASYSPYEQYF.

The chain uses TRBV5-4 and TRBJ1-6, with 11 bases that match TRBD1. CDR1 is SGHNT, CDR2 YYREEE, per germline (reference sequence). Trimming cost V 4 bases and J 6 bases; bases outside gene matches: 3. This CDR3 region has 15 residues. The CDR3: CASSGQGAFNSPLHF. The CDR3 region has the DNA TGTGCCAGCAGCGGACAGGGGGCTTTTAATTCACCCCTCCACTTT.

In this sample, this clone turned up a few times. The chain recombines TRBV6-2 or TRBV6-3 with TRBJ2-7; D may correspond to TRBD1 or TRBD2 (5 bases each). The CDR3 length is 14 residues. Trimming removed 5 bases at V and 2 bases at J, with 13 bases between. The germline CDR1 and CDR2 sequences are MNHEY and SVGEGT. CDR3 sequence: CASSLGEYTYEQYF. For the CDR3, the DNA is TGTGCCAGCAGTCTGGGGGAGTACACCTACGAGCAGTACTTC.

A word on this clone: Other DNA sequences within the sample encode an identical CDR3. The genes are TRBV18 and TRBJ1-1; unclear D gene. The germline V gene has CDR1 KGHSH and CDR2 LQKENI. The CDR3 loop spans 13 amino acids. The V and J ends lost 3 bases and 0 bases respectively, with 5 bases between them. The CDR3 nucleotides read TGTGCCAGCTCACCGACACTGAACACTGAAGCTTTCTTT. This translates into CASSPTLNTEAFF.

The chain links TRBV28 to TRBJ1-6; a weak D match, TRBD1 (5 bases). The germline gives CDR1 MDHEN, CDR2 SYDVKM. V lost 3 bases, J lost 10 bases, and 13 bases lay in between. This CDR3 is built from 14 residues. CDR3 nucleotides: TGTGCCAGCAGTTTGAGGGGCGATGGATCACCCCTCCACTTT. Translation gives CASSLRGDGSPLHF.

The chain links TRBV7-6 to TRBJ2-2; 9 nucleotides match TRBD2. The J segment lost 4 bases and the V segment lost 4 bases, leaving 7 bases of the junction unmatched. The CDR3 sequence is 16 residues long. Germline CDR1 SGHVS, CDR2 FNYEAQ. The CDR3 DNA sequence: TGTGCCAGCAGCTCCCCGACTAGCGGAGGCACCGGGGAGCTGTTTTTT. Residues: CASSSPTSGGTGELFF.

V usage is TRBV11-2 and J usage is TRBJ2-3; a possible D gene is TRBD2 (6 bases). V was shortened by 4 bases and J by 3 bases, with 11 bases between the two germline ends. The CDR3 covers 14 residues. Germline V gene sequence: CDR1 SGHAT, CDR2 FQNNGV. The DNA for the CDR3 is TGTGCCAGCAGCTCCGACGGGAGAACAGATACGCAGTATTTT. This codes for CASSSDGRTDTQYF.

The V call is TRBV19, the J call TRBJ1-2; D may be TRBD1 (5 bases). The CDR3 is 15 amino acids. Trimming shortened V by 1 base and J by 0 bases, and 9 bases separated the two germline ends. Germline CDR1 and CDR2: LNHDA and SQIVND (reference sequence). CDR3 region: CASSIAQGTNYGYTF. The CDR3 coding sequence is TGTGCCAGTAGTATAGCCCAGGGTACTAACTATGGCTACACCTTC.

The rearrangement uses TRBV7-2 and TRBJ1-1; D is unclear. V was trimmed by 2 bases and J by 11 bases, leaving 9 bases between them. This CDR3 has 11 residues. The germline CDR1 and CDR2 sequences are SGHTA and FQGNSA. CDR3 residues: CASSLYEVAFF. The DNA of the CDR3 is TGTGCCAGCAGCTTATATGAGGTGGCTTTCTTT.

The chain recombines TRBV7-2 with TRBJ2-3; D ambiguous. Trimming removed 2 bases at V and 4 bases at J, with 7 bases between. Germline V gives CDR1 SGHTA, CDR2 FQGNSA. The CDR3 runs 13 residues. This chain's CDR3 is CASSLTGPDTQYF. Written as DNA, the CDR3 is TGTGCCAGCAGCTTAACCGGGCCAGATACGCAGTATTTT.

J is TRBJ2-3 and V is TRBV5-4; D remains unclear. Trimming removed 3 bases from V and 3 bases from J, with 14 bases in between. The CDR3 totals 15 residues. Germline CDR1 SGHNT, CDR2 YYREEE (reference sequence). CDR3 amino acids: CASSSDPGLTDTQYF. The CDR3 nucleotides read TGTGCCAGCAGCTCCGACCCTGGGCTGACAGATACGCAGTATTTT.

This sequence joins TRBV6-4 and TRBJ2-2; D is uncertain. In germline, CDR1 is MRHNA, CDR2 SNTAGT. The CDR3 length is 12 residues. V was pared by 7 bases and J by 6 bases, with 9 bases between. The CDR3 coding sequence is TGTGCCAGCAACCCGGTCCCCGGGGAGCTGTTTTTT. As protein: CASNPVPGELFF.

The chain combines TRBV19 with TRBJ2-1, with a possible D match to TRBD1 (6 bases). The V and J ends lost 5 bases and 0 bases respectively, with 11 bases between them. Germline CDR1 reads LNHDA; CDR2 reads SQIVND (reference sequence). The CDR3 is 15 residues long. The CDR3 bases are TGTGCCAGTAGTCGACAGGAGTACTCCTACAATGAGCAGTTCTTC. Encoded protein: CASSRQEYSYNEQFF.

The chain employs TRBV18 and TRBJ1-5; D unresolved. V lost 6 bases and J lost 1, with 13 bases in between. The germline V gene encodes CDR1 KGHSH and CDR2 LQKENI. The CDR3 loop spans 15 amino acids. CDR3 sequence reads: CASSAYSGSNQPQHF. In DNA form, the CDR3 reads TGTGCCAGCTCCGCCTACTCGGGGAGCAATCAGCCCCAGCATTTT.

The V gene is TRBV11-2, the J gene TRBJ2-7; no clear D. V shed 5 bases and J shed 3 bases, with 11 bases lying between them. CDR3 length: 13 amino acids. Germline assignment: CDR1 SGHAT and CDR2 FQNNGV. This CDR3 is CASSPELLYEQYF. The DNA for the CDR3 is TGTGCCAGCAGCCCAGAACTGCTCTACGAGCAGTACTTC.

This clone showed up just a few times. Other DNA sequences in this specimen translate into the identical CDR3. The rearrangement links TRBV5-4 to TRBJ2-3; 12 positions agree with TRBD2. The trim removed 2 bases at V and 0 bases at J, leaving 1 base unmatched. The CDR3 is 16 residues long. CDR1 is SGHNT, CDR2 YYREEE, per germline (reference sequence). Written as DNA, the CDR3 is TGTGCCAGCAGCTTAGGACTAGCGGGGAGCACAGATACGCAGTATTTT. It is translated as CASSLGLAGSTDTQYF.

The chain is built from TRBV5-6 and TRBJ1-2; TRBD1 might be the D (6 bases). The CDR3 is 13 residues long. Per the germline V gene, CDR1 is SGHDT and CDR2 is YYEEEE. V was clipped by 4 bases and J by 0 bases, with 7 bases between them. For the CDR3, the DNA is TGTGCCAGCAGCAGGACAGCTAACTATGGCTACACCTTC. Residues: CASSRTANYGYTF.

The chain is built from TRBV5-1 and TRBJ1-1; 10 bases line up with TRBD1. There are 13 residues in the CDR3. V lost 3 bases and J lost 6; bases outside the gene matches: 2. CDR1 SGHRS and CDR2 YFSETQ come from the germline V gene. This chain's CDR3 is CASSSDRGAEAFF. For the CDR3, the DNA is TGCGCCAGCAGCTCGGACAGGGGGGCTGAAGCTTTCTTT.

The chain has TRBV29-1 and TRBJ1-2; the D gene is possibly TRBD1 (5 bases). V lost 4 bases to trimming and J lost 3 bases, with 18 bases between them. The CDR3 sequence is 15 residues long. Looked up from germline, CDR1 is SQVTM and CDR2 is ANQGSEA. The CDR3 loop reads CSVVPGVGLDYGYTF. The CDR3 nucleotides read TGCAGCGTTGTCCCGGGGGTAGGATTGGACTATGGCTACACCTTC.

V and J are TRBV9 and TRBJ2-7; 10 nucleotides align to TRBD2. The ends lost 3 bases at V and 2 bases at J; junction bases unmatched: 8. CDR1 SGDLS and CDR2 YYNGEE come from the germline V gene. The CDR3 runs to 16 residues. The CDR3 is CASSASSSGSTYEQYF. As DNA, the CDR3 is TGTGCCAGCAGCGCAAGCTCTAGCGGGAGTACCTACGAGCAGTACTTC.

The genes are TRBV3-1 (or the pseudogene TRBV3-2) and TRBJ1-1; 8 bases fit TRBD1. CDR3 length equals 14 residues. CDR1 is LGHDT and CDR2 is YNNKEL in the germline V gene (reference sequence). V was pared by 6 bases and J by 4 bases, with 7 bases of the junction left unmatched. The CDR3 DNA is TGTGCCAGCAGTGCAGGGGGCGCACTCACTGAAGCTTTCTTT. This encodes CASSAGGALTEAFF.

The V and J genes are TRBV5-1 and TRBJ2-1; 8 bases fit TRBD1. CDR3 length equals 15 residues. V trimming: 6 bases; J trimming: 0 bases; junction bases outside the gene matches: 5. Germline V gene lookup returns CDR1 SGHRS and CDR2 YFSETQ. The CDR3 loop is CASTWDRPSYNEQFF. The CDR3 DNA reads as TGCGCCAGCACCTGGGACAGGCCCTCCTACAATGAGCAGTTCTTC.

This chain joins TRBV11-2 and TRBJ1-2; no clear D. Trimming stripped 2 bases from V and 12 bases from J, with 19 bases between. CDR1 is SGHAT, CDR2 FQNNGV, per germline. CDR3 length equals 14 residues. The CDR3 nucleotides read TGTGCCAGCAGCTTAACCCCGAGACGGTACACGGACACCTTC. Translating it yields CASSLTPRRYTDTF.

V usage is TRBV19 and J usage is TRBJ1-4; no firm D call. V lost 2 bases to trimming and J lost 7 bases, with 14 bases between them. Germline CDR1 reads LNHDA; CDR2 reads SQIVND (reference sequence). The CDR3 is made up of 15 amino acids. The CDR3 here is CASSITPRKGEKLFF. The CDR3 DNA is TGTGCCAGTAGTATAACCCCGAGGAAGGGTGAAAAACTGTTTTTT.

With regard to this clone: Compared with germline, one end of the junction differs, possibly owing to a read error. The chain links TRBV19 to TRBJ1-5; 7 bases map to TRBD1. The CDR3 is 14 residues long. Looked up from germline, CDR1 is LNHDA and CDR2 is SQIVND (reference sequence). The chain's CDR3 is CASSLDRVNQPQHF. DNA of the CDR3: TGTGCCAGTAGTCTAGACAGGGTTAATCAGCCCCAGCATTTT.